Listed below are T cell receptor beta chains from one sample, sequenced in a study of T cell responses to AZD1222 COVID-19 vaccine. This table comes from immunoSEQ multiplex PCR, and its TCRdb copy is limited to in-frame clones, with some not included. The data show 140,000 to 150,000 clones, with 93% seen just once and about 9% held by the top ten. The sequenced sample was peripheral blood, obtained on day 0 of AZD1222 vaccination. The source of these receptors is an adult in good health. Both conserved end residues are part of each CDR3. The order of the fields is J gene, clone size, V gene, D gene, CDR3 DNA, CDR3 protein. D genes are given only for firm matches. Size tells how often a clone was seen (once, few, many) or the class of an expanded clone, and some rows leave it out.

TRBJ2-1,once,TRBV5-1,NA,TGCGCCAGCAGCTTGGACAGCCGAGACAATGAGCAGTTCTTC,CASSLDSRDNEQFF
TRBJ1-5,NA,TRBV28,NA,TGTGCCAGCAGTTCACCAGGGAGAAATCAGCCCCAGCATTTT,CASSSPGRNQPQHF
TRBJ1-2,NA,TRBV27,NA,TGTGCCAGCAGTTTGAAGGCAGGGGTCTATGGCTACACCTTC,CASSLKAGVYGYTF
TRBJ2-7,NA,TRBV7-3,NA,TGTGCCAGCAGCCCAAGGGGTGGCAGGGGCTACGAGCAGTACTTC,CASSPRGGRGYEQYF
TRBJ2-1,NA,TRBV5-1,NA,TGCGCCAGCAGCCCCACCCTCGGGGGATCCTGGGAGCAGTTCTTC,CASSPTLGGSWEQFF
TRBJ2-1,NA,TRBV2,NA,TGTGCCAGCAGAGGATTGGGCAATGAGCAGTTCTTC,CASRGLGNEQFF
TRBJ2-3,NA,TRBV7-2,TRBD2,TGTGCCAGCAGCTTGACGGGGGGGCCCACTAGCACAGATACGCAGTATTTT,CASSLTGGPTSTDTQYF
TRBJ1-1,NA,TRBV14,NA,TGTGCCAGCAGCCTCGGCAGGGGTTCCACTGAAGCTTTCTTT,CASSLGRGSTEAFF
TRBJ1-6,NA,TRBV7-9,NA,TGTGCCAGCAGCTTGGGGACATCTAATTCACCCCTCCACTTT,CASSLGTSNSPLHF
TRBJ1-1,NA,TRBV19,NA,TGTGCCAGTAGTATAGGGGCTGGAGCTTTCTTT,CASSIGAGAFF
TRBJ1-5,NA,TRBV6-1,NA,TGTGCCAGCAGTGAATACGCAGGGGCCAACAATCAGCCCCAGCATTTT,CASSEYAGANNQPQHF
TRBJ2-1,NA,TRBV3-1/TRBV3-2,NA,TGTGCCAGCAGCCAAGTCGGCGGCTACTCCTACAATGAGCAGTTCTTC,CASSQVGGYSYNEQFF
TRBJ1-1,NA,TRBV6-5,NA,TGTGCCAGCAGTCCCGGGAACACTGAAGCTTTCTTT,CASSPGNTEAFF
TRBJ2-1,NA,TRBV7-8,NA,TGTGCCAGCAGCTTAGCCAGGCTAGTCGGGGTTAATGAGCAGTTCTTC,CASSLARLVGVNEQFF
TRBJ1-6,NA,TRBV19,NA,TGTGCCAGTAGCCCAGGACAGATTAATTCACCCCTCCACTTT,CASSPGQINSPLHF
TRBJ1-1,NA,TRBV9,TRBD1,TGTGCCAGCAGCCCGCGGACAGGGTCGAACACTGAAGCTTTCTTT,CASSPRTGSNTEAFF